This TCR beta chain comes out of a study of cytomegalovirus exposure and HLA in healthy donors. Only in-frame clones appear in the TCRdb table, and some are missing; sequencing was by immunoSEQ multiplex PCR. The sample shows approximately 58,000 clones, 90% to 95% of them seen only once. About this clone: Its antigen remains unidentified.

Study-level points and caveats: Cytomegalovirus status was reportedly diagnosed by the classifier with high specificity and sensitivity.

Sequencing was done on a sample of PBMCs. The source of this sequence is a woman between 18 and 30 years old in good health and CMV-seropositive.

The CDR3 is CASSLEGLADSTGELFF. CDR3 in DNA: TGCGCCAGCAGCTTGGAGGGCCTAGCGGACTCCACCGGGGAGCTGTTTTTT. This chain links TRBV5-1 with TRBJ2-2; 7 bases fit TRBD2. The CDR3 length is 17 residues. After removal of 0 bases from V and 4 bases from J, the junction contained 9 bases not matched to a gene. Germline V CDR1 and CDR2: SGHRS, YFSETQ.